This note documents a single TCR beta chain sequence. Sequencing was performed with immunoSEQ multiplex PCR; in TCRdb, only in-frame clones are kept and a portion is missing. This table has about 250,000 clones, approximately 87% appearing once. The data stem from a study of cytomegalovirus exposure and HLA in healthy donors. The ends were cut back, 7 bases at V and 0 bases at J, with 19 bases in the middle. This CDR3 has 17 amino acids. The genes are TRBV23-1 and TRBJ1-5; D remains ambiguous. TRBV23-1 belongs to the ORF category, with a function that is uncertain. This clonotype originated in a man younger than 35 in good health and CMV-seronegative. Sequenced sample: PBMCs. This CDR3 reads CASIPPREGDSNQPQHF. The DNA of the CDR3 is TGCGCCAGCATTCCACCGAGGGAGGGTGATAGCAATCAGCCCCAGCATTTT.